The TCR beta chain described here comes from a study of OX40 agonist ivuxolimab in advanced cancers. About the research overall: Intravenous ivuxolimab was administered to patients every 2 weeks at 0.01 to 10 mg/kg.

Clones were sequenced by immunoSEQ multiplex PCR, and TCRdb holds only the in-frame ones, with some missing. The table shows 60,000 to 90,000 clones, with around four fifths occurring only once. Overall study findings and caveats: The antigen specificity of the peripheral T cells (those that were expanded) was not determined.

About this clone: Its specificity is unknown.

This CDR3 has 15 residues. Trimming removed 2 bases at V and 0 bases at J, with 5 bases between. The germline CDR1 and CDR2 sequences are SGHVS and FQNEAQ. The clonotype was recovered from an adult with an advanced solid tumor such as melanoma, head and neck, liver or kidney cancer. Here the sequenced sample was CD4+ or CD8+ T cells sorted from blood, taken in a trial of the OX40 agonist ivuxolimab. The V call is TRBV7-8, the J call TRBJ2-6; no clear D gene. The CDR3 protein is CASSLKDSGANVLTF. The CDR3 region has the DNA TGTGCCAGCAGCTTAAAGGACTCTGGGGCCAACGTCCTGACTTTC. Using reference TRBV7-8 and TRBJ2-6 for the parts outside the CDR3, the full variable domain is GAGVSQSPRYKVAKRGQDVALRCDPISGHVSLFWYQQALGQGPEFLTYFQNEAQLDKSGLPSDRFFAERPEGSVSTLKIQRTQQEDSAVYLCASSLKDSGANVLTFGAGSRLTVL.